The sequence of this T cell receptor (beta chain) was determined in a study of cytomegalovirus exposure and HLA in healthy donors. Study findings and constraints: Among CMV-associated TCR beta chains, most appeared HLA-restricted in a later analysis. Investigators reported some 150 TCR beta chains as tied to cytomegalovirus.

PCR amplification relied on 60 Vbeta primers (plus 13 Jbeta primers). Repertoires were generated with immunoSEQ multiplex PCR, while TCRdb's copy carries only in-frame clones and drops some. Among 120,000 or so clones listed, approximately 78% were seen once. V dropped 5 bases and J dropped 12 bases, with 17 bases sitting between them. From germline, CDR1 is SEHNR and CDR2 FQNEAQ (reference sequence). This CDR3 is built from 12 residues. Concerning this clone itself: Its antigen is undetermined.

This clonotype was sampled from a man aged 35-49 years in good health and CMV-seronegative. Sample: PBMCs. The V and J genes are TRBV7-9 and TRBJ2-7, with D maybe TRBD2 (6 bases). For the CDR3, the DNA is TGTGCCAGCAGCGCCGGGACTGATGGGGGGTACTTC. Encoded protein: CASSAGTDGGYF.